This TCR beta chain originates from a study of blood T cell repertoires in COVID-19. Study as a whole: COVID-19 samples from acute and convalescent phases originated in the United States, Italy and Spain.

Residents of around 24 US areas, aged 18 to 89 years, made up the participants. Participant-given clinical history determined each cohort assignment. Exposed enrollees encountered a COVID-19 case at some point within 2 weeks before study entry. Assay used: immunoSEQ multiplex PCR; TCRdb lists only in-frame clones, some missing. This sample has roughly 400,000 clones, with approximately 89% found just once. Germline values: CDR1 SGHRS, CDR2 YFSETQ. V lost 5 bases, J lost 3 bases, and 12 bases lay in between. This CDR3 has 14 amino acids. V gene TRBV5-1 combines with J gene TRBJ1-3; D might be TRBD1 (5 bases). The clonotype was recovered from a woman in her thirties or forties who had been exposed to COVID-19. The specimen was PBMCs or T cells enriched from blood (not recorded which). The CDR3 nucleotides are TGCGCCAGCAGTCCTGCAGGGTTTGGAAACACCATATATTTT. Its translation: CASSPAGFGNTIYF.